This TCR beta chain was observed in a study of cytotoxic CD8 clonotypes in ibrutinib-treated CLL. Study results and caveats: Public clonotypes, rarely seen, contracted or held steady on treatment. Baseline-level clonality went beyond age-matched healthy donors and moved in step with circulating CD8+ T-cell counts.

The assay was immunoSEQ multiplex PCR, and TCRdb's table has in-frame clones only and misses some. The table has approximately 350,000 clones, over 60% seen once. Frozen PBMC stocks contributed roughly 2 micrograms of genomic DNA to the TCR beta libraries. The V end was cut by 0 bases, the J end by 7 bases, with 13 bases between. Germline-derived CDR1 and CDR2 are PRHDT and FYEKMQ (reference sequence). This CDR3 has 14 amino acids. On this clone: Its specificity is unknown.

The origin of this receptor is a human donor with chronic lymphocytic leukemia. The V and J genes are TRBV13 and TRBJ2-7; TRBD1 is a possible D gene (6 bases). Here the sequenced sample was PBMCs, taken after 36 months of ibrutinib treatment. The CDR3 spells CASSLGSGASEQYF. In DNA, the CDR3 is TGTGCCAGCAGCTTAGGGTCAGGGGCGTCTGAGCAGTACTTC.